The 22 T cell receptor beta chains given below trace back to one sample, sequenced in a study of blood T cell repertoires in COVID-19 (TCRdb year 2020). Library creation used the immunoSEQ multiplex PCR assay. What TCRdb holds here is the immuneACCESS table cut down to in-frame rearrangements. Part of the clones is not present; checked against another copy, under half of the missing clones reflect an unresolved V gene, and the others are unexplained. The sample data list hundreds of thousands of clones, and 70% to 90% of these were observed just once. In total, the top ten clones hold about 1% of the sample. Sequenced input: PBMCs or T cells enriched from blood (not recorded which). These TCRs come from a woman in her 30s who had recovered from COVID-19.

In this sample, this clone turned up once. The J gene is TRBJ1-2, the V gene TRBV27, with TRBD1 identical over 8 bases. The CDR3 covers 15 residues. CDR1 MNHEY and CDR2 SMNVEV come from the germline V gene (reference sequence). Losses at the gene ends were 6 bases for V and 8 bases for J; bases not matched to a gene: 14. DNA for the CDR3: TGTGCCAGCAGCCGAAGGGCCGCAGGGGGCCACGGCTACACCTTC. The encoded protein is CASSRRAAGGHGYTF.

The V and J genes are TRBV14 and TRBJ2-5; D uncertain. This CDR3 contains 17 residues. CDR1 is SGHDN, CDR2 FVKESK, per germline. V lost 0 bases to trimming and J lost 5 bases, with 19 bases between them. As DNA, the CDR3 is TGTGCCAGCAGCCAAGATCGTGTGGGCCACCCGTGGGAGACCCAGTACTTC. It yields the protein CASSQDRVGHPWETQYF.

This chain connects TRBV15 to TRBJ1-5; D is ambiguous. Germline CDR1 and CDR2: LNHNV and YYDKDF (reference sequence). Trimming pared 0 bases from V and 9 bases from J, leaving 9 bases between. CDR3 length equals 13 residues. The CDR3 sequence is CATSRDRAGPQHF. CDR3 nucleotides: TGTGCCACCAGCAGAGATCGCGCGGGGCCCCAGCATTTT.

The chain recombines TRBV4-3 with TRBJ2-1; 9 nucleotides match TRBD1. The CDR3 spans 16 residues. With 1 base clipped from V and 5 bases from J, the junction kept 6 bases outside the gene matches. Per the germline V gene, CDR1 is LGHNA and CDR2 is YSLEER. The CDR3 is CASSQARTGADNEQFF. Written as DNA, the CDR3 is TGCGCCAGCAGCCAAGCGAGGACAGGGGCCGACAATGAGCAGTTCTTC.

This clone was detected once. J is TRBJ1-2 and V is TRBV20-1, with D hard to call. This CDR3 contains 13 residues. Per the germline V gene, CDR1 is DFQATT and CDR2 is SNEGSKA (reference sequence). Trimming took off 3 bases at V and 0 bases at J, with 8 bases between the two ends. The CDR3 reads CSASWRPNYGYTF. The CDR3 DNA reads TGCAGTGCTAGTTGGAGGCCTAACTATGGCTACACCTTC.

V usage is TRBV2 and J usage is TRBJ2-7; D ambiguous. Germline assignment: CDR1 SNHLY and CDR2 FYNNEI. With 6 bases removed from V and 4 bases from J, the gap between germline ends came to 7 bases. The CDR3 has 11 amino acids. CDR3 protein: CASSLDYEQYF. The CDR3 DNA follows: TGTGCCAGCAGCTTAGATTACGAGCAGTACTTC.

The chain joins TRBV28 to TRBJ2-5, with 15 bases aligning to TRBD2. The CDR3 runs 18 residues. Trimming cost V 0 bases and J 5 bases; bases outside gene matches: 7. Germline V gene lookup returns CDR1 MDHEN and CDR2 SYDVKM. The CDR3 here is CASSLWAGLAGGGETQYF. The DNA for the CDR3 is TGTGCCAGCAGTTTATGGGCGGGACTAGCGGGAGGAGGTGAGACCCAGTACTTC. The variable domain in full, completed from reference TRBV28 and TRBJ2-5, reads DVKVTQSSRYLVKRTGEKVFLECVQDMDHENMFWYRQDPGLGLRLIYFSYDVKMKEKGDIPEGYSVSREKKERFSLILESASTNQTSMYLCASSLWAGLAGGGETQYFGPGTRLLVL.

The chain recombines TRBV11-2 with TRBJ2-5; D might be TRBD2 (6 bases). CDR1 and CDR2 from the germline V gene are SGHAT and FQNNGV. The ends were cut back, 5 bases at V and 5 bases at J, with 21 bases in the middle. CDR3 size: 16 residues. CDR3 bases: TGTGCCAGCAGCGCAGACCCGGGAGCGGTCACGGAGACCCAGTACTTC. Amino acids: CASSADPGAVTETQYF.

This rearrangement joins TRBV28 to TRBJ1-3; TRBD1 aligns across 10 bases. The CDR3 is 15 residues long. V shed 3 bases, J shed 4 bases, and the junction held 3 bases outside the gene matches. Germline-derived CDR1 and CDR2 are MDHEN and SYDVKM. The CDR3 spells CASSFGQGVGNTIYF. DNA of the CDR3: TGTGCCAGCAGTTTTGGACAGGGGGTCGGAAACACCATATATTTT.

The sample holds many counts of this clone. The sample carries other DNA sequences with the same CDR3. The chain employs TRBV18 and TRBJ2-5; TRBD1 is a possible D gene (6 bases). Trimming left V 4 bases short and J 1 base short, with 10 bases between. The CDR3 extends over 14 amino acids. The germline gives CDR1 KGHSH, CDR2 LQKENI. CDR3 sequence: CASSLTTGQETQYF. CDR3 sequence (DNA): TGTGCCAGCTCACTAACGACAGGCCAAGAGACCCAGTACTTC.

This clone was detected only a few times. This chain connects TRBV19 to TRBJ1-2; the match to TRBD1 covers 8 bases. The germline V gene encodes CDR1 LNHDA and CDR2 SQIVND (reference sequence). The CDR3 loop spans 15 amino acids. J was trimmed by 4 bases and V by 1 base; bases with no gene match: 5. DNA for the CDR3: TGTGCCAGTAGTATAGGGCCAGGGGGCGCCTATGGCTACACCTTC. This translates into CASSIGPGGAYGYTF. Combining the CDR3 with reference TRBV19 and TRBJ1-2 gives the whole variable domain DGGITQSPKYLFRKEGQNVTLSCEQNLNHDAMYWYRQDPGQGLRLIYYSQIVNDFQKGDIAEGYSVSREKKESFPLTVTSAQKNPTAFYLCASSIGPGGAYGYTFGSGTRLTVV.

This chain's CDR3 is CAWSPGGYGYTF. Here the CDR3 DNA reads TGTGCCTGGAGTCCGGGAGGCTATGGCTACACCTTC. The rearrangement uses TRBV30 and TRBJ1-2; D uncertain. Looked up from germline, CDR1 is GTSNPN and CDR2 is SVGIG (reference sequence). The CDR3 contains 12 residues. Trimming pared 2 bases from V and 4 bases from J, leaving 8 bases between.

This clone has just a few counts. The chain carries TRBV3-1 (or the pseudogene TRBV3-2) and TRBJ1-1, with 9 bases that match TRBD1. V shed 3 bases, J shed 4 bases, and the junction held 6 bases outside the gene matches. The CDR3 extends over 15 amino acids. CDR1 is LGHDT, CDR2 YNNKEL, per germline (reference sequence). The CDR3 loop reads CASSQPGQGSTEAFF. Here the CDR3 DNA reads TGTGCCAGCAGCCAGCCGGGACAGGGTAGCACTGAAGCTTTCTTT.

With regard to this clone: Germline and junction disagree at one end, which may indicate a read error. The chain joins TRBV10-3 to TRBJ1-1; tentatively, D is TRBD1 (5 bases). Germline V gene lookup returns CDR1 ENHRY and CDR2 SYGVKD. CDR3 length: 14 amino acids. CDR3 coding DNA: TGTGCCATCAGAGAGTCCACAGGTTACACTGAAGCTTTCTTT. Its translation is CAIRESTGYTEAFF.

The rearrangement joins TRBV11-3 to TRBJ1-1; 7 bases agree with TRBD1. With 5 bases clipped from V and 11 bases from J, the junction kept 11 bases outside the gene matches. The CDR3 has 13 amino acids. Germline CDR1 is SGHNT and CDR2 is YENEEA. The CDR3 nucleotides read TGTGCCAGCAGCGAGGGGGCTGGGCTCGAGGCTTTCTTT. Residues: CASSEGAGLEAFF.

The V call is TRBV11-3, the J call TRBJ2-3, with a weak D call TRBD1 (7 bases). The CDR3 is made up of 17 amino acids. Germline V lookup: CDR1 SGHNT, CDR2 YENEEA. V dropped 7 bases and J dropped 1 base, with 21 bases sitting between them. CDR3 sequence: CASTPRGESSRTDTQYF. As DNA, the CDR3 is TGTGCCAGCACCCCCAGGGGGGAGTCCTCCCGCACAGATACGCAGTATTTT.

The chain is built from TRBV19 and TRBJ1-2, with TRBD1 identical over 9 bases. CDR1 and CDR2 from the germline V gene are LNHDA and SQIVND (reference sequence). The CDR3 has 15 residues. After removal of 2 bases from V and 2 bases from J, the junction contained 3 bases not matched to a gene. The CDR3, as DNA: TGTGCCAGTAGTATAATCGGACAGGGGAACTATGGCTACACCTTC. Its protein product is CASSIIGQGNYGYTF.

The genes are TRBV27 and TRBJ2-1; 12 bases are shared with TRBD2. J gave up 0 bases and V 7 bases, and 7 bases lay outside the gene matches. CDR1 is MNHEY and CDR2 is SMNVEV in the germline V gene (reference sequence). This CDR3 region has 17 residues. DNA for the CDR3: TGTGCCAGCATAGGACTAGCGGGATTGAGCTCCTACAATGAGCAGTTCTTC. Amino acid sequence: CASIGLAGLSSYNEQFF.

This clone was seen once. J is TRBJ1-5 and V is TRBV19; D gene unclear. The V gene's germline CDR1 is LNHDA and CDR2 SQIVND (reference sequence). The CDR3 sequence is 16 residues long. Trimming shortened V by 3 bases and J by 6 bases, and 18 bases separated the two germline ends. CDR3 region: CASSMRARAGSQPQHF. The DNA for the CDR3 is TGTGCCAGTAGTATGAGGGCGCGGGCGGGGAGTCAGCCCCAGCATTTT. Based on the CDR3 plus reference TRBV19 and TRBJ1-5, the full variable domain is DGGITQSPKYLFRKEGQNVTLSCEQNLNHDAMYWYRQDPGQGLRLIYYSQIVNDFQKGDIAEGYSVSREKKESFPLTVTSAQKNPTAFYLCASSMRARAGSQPQHFGDGTRLSIL.

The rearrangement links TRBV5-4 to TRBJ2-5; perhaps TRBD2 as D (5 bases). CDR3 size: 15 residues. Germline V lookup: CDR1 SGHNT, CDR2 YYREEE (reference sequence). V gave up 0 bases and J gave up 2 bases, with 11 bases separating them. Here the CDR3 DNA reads TGTGCCAGCAGCTTGGATGGGCGGACTCAAGAGACCCAGTACTTC. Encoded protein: CASSLDGRTQETQYF.

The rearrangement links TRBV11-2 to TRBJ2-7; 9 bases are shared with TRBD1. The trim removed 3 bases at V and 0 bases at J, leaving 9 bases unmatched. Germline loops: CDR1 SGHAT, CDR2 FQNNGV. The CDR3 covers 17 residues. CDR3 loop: CASSLGDRARSSYEQYF. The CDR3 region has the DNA TGTGCCAGCAGCTTGGGGGACAGGGCAAGGAGCTCCTACGAGCAGTACTTC.

CDR3 loop: CASSLASGIVNEQFF. CDR3 in DNA: TGCGCCAGCAGCTTGGCTAGCGGGATCGTCAATGAGCAGTTCTTC. The genes are TRBV5-1 and TRBJ2-1; 9 positions agree with TRBD2. Looked up from germline, CDR1 is SGHRS and CDR2 is YFSETQ. With 0 bases clipped from V and 6 bases from J, the junction kept 4 bases outside the gene matches. The length of the CDR3 is 15 residues. Drawing the rest from reference TRBV5-1 and TRBJ2-1, the complete variable domain is KAGVTQTPRYLIKTRGQQVTLSCSPISGHRSVSWYQQTPGQGLQFLFEYFSETQRNKGNFPGRFSGRQFSNSRSEMNVSTLELGDSALYLCASSLASGIVNEQFFGPGTRLTVL.